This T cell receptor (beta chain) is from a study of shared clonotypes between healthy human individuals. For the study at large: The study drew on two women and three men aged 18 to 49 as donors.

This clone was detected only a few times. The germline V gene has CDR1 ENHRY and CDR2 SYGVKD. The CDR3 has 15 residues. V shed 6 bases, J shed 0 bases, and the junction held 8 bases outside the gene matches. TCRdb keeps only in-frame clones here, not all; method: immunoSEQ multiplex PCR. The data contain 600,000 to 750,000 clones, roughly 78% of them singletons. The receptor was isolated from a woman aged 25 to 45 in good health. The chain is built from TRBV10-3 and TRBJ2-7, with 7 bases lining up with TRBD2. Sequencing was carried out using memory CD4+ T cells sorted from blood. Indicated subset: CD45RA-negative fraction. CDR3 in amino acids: CAIRSSTGGSYEQYF. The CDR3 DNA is TGTGCCATCAGGTCGTCAACGGGAGGCTCCTACGAGCAGTACTTC.